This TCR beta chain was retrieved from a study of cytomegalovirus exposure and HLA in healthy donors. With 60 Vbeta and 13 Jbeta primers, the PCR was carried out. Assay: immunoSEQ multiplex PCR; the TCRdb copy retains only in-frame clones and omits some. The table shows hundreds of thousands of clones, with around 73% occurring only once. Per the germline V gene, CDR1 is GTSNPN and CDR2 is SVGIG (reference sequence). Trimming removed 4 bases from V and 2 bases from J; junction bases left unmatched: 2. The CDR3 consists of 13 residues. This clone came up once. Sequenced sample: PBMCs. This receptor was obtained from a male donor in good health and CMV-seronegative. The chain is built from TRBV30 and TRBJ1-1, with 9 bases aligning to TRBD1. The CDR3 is CAWIQGANTEAFF. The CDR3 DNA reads TGTGCCTGGATACAGGGGGCCAACACTGAAGCTTTCTTT.